This T cell receptor beta chain is from a study of T-cell memory formation after mild COVID-19. This CDR3 contains 15 residues. The germline V and J ends were trimmed by 2 bases and 3 bases, with 10 bases remaining between them. TCR alpha and TCR beta cDNA libraries carrying sample barcodes and UMIs were produced by 5'RACE using constant-segment primers. TCRdb called the 5' RACE reads again in MiXCR, with one record for every CDR3 protein. In the table there are 450,000 to 650,000 distinct CDR3 sequences, about a fifth of which are singletons. This clonotype was observed many times. Its antigen is unknown. General observations from the study: The authors left the SARS-CoV-2 specificity of second-wave clones peaking on day 37 unconfirmed. Largely, contracting CD4+ clones fell within CM and EM, and contracting CD8+ clones within EMRA.

The material sequenced was PBMCs or a T cell subset sorted from them (not recorded which). The receptor's source is an adult woman who had mild COVID-19 (a few samples of this study predate the infection). Cell type and time point are not known. The V call is TRBV12-3 or TRBV12-4, the J call TRBJ2-2, with D maybe TRBD1 (6 bases). In DNA form, the CDR3 reads TGTGCCAGCAGTTTAAGCCAGGGGTACACCGGGGAGCTGTTTTTT. As protein: CASSLSQGYTGELFF.